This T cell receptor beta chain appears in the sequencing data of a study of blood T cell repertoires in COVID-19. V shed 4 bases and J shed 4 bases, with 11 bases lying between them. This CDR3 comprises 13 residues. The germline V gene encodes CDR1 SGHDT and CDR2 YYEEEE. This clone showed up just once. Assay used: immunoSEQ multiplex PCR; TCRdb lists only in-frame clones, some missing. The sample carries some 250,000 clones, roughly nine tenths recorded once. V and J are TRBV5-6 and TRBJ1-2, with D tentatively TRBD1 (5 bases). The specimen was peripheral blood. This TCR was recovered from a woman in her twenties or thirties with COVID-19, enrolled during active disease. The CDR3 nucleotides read TGTGCCAGCAGCCCTGGGGGGATCTATGGCTACACCTTC. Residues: CASSPGGIYGYTF.